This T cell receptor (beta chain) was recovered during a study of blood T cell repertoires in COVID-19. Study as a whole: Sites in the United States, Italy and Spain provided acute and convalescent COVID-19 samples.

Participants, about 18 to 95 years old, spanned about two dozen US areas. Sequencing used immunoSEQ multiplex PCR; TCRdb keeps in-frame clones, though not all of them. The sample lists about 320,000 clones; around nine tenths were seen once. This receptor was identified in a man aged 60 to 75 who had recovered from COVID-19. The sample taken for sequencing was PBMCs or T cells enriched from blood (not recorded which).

Here the CDR3 DNA reads TGTGCCAGCAGCCTATACCCCCGACAGGGGGCAGGTCTTAATGAGCAGTTCTTC. This sequence encodes CASSLYPRQGAGLNEQFF. The V call is TRBV7-3, the J call TRBJ2-1; 10 bases are shared with TRBD1. Per germline, CDR1 SGHTA and CDR2 FQGTGA. Trimming cost V 5 bases and J 7 bases; bases outside gene matches: 17. This CDR3 contains 18 residues.